This record looks at one TCR beta chain sequence and its context. Its antigen remains undetermined. No base-level quality is on record; no much larger clone is a single base apart. Peripheral blood CD8+ and CD4+ T cells from healthy donors, Susac syndrome patients and multiple sclerosis patients were profiled using high-throughput TCR beta sequencing. Multiple sclerosis controls were treatment-naive patients with stable or active relapsing-remitting disease fulfilling revised McDonald criteria. CD8+ TEMRA cells were enriched by FACS, while bulk CD8+ and CD4+ T cells were purified by magnetic negative isolation. Blood was collected in EDTA tubes and processed within 24 hours, with PBMCs isolated through density gradient centrifugation. PBMCs intended for TCR sequencing were cryopreserved in liquid nitrogen and thawed later in a water bath at 37 degrees C. The sorted or isolated CD4+, CD8+ and CD8+ TEMRA cells reached a purity of at least 90%.

RNA was extracted with the RNeasy kit and 0.5 to 1 ug was reverse transcribed using random hexamers. The immunoSEQ multiplex PCR assay, covering 54 Vbeta and 13 Jbeta segments, was used to amplify TCR beta CDR3 regions. To correct PCR amplification bias, a synthetic template baseline was used for both primer optimization and computational correction. As for how the authors treated the data: Reads were assigned to V, D and J genes according to IMGT and analyzed in immunoSEQ Analyzer, with only productive sequences retained. Clonality was computed as one minus Shannon entropy normalized by log2 of the number of productive unique sequences. Public and private clones were assessed among the 100 most prevalent clones of each patient and control. A clone was defined as Susac-specific if it was absent from the healthy and MS cohorts, from some 980 published viral clones and from other ImmuneACCESS disease sequences. TCRdb trimmed public reads at Q25 via fastp, called clones via MiXCR and kept in-frame beta chains. CDR3 protein sequences are deduplicated, and each keeps its most common genes and DNA. The V and J calls reflect TCRdb's pipeline rather than the authors' work. Across this sample there are 150,000 to 160,000 distinct CDR3 sequences, with nearly 97% seen only once. The leading ten clones occupy 0.14% to 0.15% of the sample.

This sample stems from a study of CD8 T cells in Susac syndrome (dated by TCRdb to the late 2010s). Regarding the study in general: Repertoire sequencing was used to test whether CD8+ T cell activation and differentiation in Susac syndrome was antigen driven. Clonality of the CD8+ T cell repertoire was compared between about a dozen healthy donors, approximately 14 Susac syndrome patients and fewer than 16 multiple sclerosis patients. The full study reports these points: The number of individuals in the TCR sequencing and HLA analysis was acknowledged as relatively small.

The junction carries 16 bases between V and J, which are trimmed by 7 bases and 1 base respectively. From its cysteine to its phenylalanine, the CDR3 spans 15 amino acids. The sequence is cut down to CDR3 DNA, 45 bases in frame from base 1. The germline V gene (reference sequence) specifies MNHEY as CDR1 and SMNVEV as CDR2. The chain uses TRBV27 and TRBJ1-1; 6 matching bases give a weak D call of TRBD1. Sequencing was performed on CD8+ T cells from PBMCs. The source is a human donor with multiple sclerosis. For the CDR3, the sequence is CASTLTGSPNTEAFF. In nucleotides, the sequence is TGTGCCAGCACCCTAACAGGGTCCCCGAACACTGAAGCTTTCTTT.